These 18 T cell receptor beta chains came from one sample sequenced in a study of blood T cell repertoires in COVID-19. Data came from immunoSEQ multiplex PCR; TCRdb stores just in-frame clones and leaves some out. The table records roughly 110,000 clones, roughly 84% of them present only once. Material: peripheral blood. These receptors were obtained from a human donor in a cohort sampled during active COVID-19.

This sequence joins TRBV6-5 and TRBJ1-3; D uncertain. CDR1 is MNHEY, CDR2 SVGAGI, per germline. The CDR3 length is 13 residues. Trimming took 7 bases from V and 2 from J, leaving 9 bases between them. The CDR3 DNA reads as TGTGCCAGCACCCGCGGAGCTGGAAACACCATATATTTT. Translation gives CASTRGAGNTIYF.

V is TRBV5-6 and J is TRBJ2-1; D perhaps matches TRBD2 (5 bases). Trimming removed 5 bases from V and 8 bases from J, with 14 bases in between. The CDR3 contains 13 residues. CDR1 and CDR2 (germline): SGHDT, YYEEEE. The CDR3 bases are TGTGCCAGCAGATCGAGGGCTGAGGATGAGCAGTTCTTC. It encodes CASRSRAEDEQFF. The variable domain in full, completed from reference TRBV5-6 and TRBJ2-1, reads DAGVTQSPTHLIKTRGQQVTLRCSPKSGHDTVSWYQQALGQGPQFIFQYYEEEERQRGNFPDRFSGHQFPNYSSELNVNALLLGDSALYLCASRSRAEDEQFFGPGTRLTVL.

The CDR3, as DNA: TGTGCCACCAGCACCTCAACTTACGAGCAGTACTTC. Encoded protein: CATSTSTYEQYF. The V call is TRBV15, the J call TRBJ2-7, with no clear D. V dropped 4 bases and J dropped 4 bases, with 8 bases sitting between them. Germline V gene sequence: CDR1 LNHNV, CDR2 YYDKDF (reference sequence). This CDR3 has 12 residues.

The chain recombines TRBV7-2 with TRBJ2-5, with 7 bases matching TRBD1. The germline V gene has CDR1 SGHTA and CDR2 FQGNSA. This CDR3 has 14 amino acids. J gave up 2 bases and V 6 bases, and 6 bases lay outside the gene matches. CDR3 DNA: TGTGCCAGCAGTCTTGGGACAGTACAAGAGACCCAGTACTTC. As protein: CASSLGTVQETQYF.

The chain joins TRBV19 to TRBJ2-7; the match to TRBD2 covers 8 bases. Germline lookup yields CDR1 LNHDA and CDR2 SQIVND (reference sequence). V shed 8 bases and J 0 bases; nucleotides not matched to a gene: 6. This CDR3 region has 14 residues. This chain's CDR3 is CASSTSASSYEQYV. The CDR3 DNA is TGTGCCAGTTCGACTAGCGCCAGCTCCTACGAGCAGTACGTC.

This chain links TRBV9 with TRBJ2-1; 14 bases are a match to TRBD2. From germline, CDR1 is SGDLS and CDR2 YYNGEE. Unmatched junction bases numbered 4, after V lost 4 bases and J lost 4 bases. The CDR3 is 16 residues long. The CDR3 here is CASSSRLAGGYNEQFF. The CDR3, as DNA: TGTGCCAGCAGCTCCAGACTAGCGGGAGGGTACAATGAGCAGTTCTTC. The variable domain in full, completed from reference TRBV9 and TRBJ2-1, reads DSGVTQTPKHLITATGQRVTLRCSPRSGDLSVYWYQQSLDQGLQFLIQYYNGEERAKGNILERFSAQQFPDLHSELNLSSLELGDSALYFCASSSRLAGGYNEQFFGPGTRLTVL.

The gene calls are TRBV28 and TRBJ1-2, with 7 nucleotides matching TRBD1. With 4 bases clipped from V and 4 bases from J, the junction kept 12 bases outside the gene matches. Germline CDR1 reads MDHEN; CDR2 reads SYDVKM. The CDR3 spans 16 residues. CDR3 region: CASSSGQTRGPYGYTF. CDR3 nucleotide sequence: TGTGCCAGCAGTTCGGGACAGACCCGGGGGCCCTATGGCTACACCTTC.

CDR3 sequence reads: CAIRASGTDTQYF. The DNA of the CDR3 is TGTGCCATCCGGGCTAGCGGGACGGATACGCAGTATTTT. The chain joins TRBV27 to TRBJ2-3; 9 bases are shared with TRBD2. Germline V gives CDR1 MNHEY, CDR2 SMNVEV (reference sequence). V lost 10 bases, J lost 6 bases, and 8 bases stayed unmatched. CDR3 size: 13 residues.

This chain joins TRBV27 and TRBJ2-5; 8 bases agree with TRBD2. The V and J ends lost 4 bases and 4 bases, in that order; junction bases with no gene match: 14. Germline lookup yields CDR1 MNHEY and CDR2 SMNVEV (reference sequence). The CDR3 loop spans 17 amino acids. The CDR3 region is CASSSSPGRALGETQYF. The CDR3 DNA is TGTGCCAGCAGTTCCTCCCCCGGGAGGGCCTTAGGAGAGACCCAGTACTTC.

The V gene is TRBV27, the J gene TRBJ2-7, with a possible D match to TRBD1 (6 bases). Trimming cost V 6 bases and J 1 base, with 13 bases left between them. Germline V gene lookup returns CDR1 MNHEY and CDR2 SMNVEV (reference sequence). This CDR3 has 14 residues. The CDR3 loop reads CASRKPGQSYEQYF. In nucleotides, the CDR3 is TGTGCCAGCAGAAAACCGGGACAATCCTACGAGCAGTACTTC.

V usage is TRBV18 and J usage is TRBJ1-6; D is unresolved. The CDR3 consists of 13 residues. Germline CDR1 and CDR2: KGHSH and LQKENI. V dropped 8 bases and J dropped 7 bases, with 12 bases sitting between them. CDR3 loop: CASHSGENSPLHF. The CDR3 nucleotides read TGTGCCAGCCACAGTGGGGAGAATTCACCCCTCCACTTT.

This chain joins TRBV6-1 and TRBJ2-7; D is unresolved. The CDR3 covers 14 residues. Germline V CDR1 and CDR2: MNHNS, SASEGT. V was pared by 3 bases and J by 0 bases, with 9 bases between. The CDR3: CASSDRSPSYEQYV. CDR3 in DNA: TGTGCCAGCAGTGATAGATCGCCCTCCTACGAGCAGTACGTC.

CDR3 in DNA: TGTGCCAGCAGCACAAATCCCGGGTCACCCCTCCACTTT. Translated: CASSTNPGSPLHF. The chain combines TRBV7-6 with TRBJ1-6; D is uncertain. V was pared by 5 bases and J by 10 bases, with 12 bases between. Per germline, CDR1 SGHVS and CDR2 FNYEAQ. The CDR3 sequence is 13 residues long.

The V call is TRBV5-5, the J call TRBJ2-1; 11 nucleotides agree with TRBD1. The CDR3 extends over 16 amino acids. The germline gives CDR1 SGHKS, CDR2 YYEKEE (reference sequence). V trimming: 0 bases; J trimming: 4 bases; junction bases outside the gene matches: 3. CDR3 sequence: CASSLGDRGYYNEQFF. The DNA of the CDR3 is TGTGCCAGCAGCTTGGGGGACAGGGGGTATTACAATGAGCAGTTCTTC.

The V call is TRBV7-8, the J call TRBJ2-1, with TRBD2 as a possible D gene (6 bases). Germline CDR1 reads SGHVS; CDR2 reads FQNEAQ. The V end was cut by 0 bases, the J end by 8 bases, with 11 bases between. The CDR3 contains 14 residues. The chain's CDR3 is CASSLAAGRDEQFF. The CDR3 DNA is TGTGCCAGCAGCTTAGCGGCGGGGCGTGATGAGCAGTTCTTC.

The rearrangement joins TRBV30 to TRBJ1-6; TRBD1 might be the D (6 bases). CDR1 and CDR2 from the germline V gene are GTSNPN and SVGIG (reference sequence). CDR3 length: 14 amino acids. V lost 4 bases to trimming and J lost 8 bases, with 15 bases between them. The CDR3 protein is CAWTQGFPDSPLHF. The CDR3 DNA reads TGTGCCTGGACACAGGGATTTCCGGATTCACCCCTCCACTTT.

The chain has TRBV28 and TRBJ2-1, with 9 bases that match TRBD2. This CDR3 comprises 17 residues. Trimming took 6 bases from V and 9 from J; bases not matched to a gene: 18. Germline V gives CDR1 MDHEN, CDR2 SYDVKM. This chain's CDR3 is CASRPPAGREGLGEQFF. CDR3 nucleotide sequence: TGTGCCAGCAGACCTCCCGCTGGGCGGGAGGGCCTGGGTGAGCAGTTCTTC.

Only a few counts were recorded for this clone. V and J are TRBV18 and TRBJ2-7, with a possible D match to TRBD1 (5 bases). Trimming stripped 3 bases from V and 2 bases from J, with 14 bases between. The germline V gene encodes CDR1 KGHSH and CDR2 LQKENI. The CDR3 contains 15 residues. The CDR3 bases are TGTGCCAGCTCACCCACTGGGGCGGCTCCCTACGAGCAGTACTTC. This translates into CASSPTGAAPYEQYF.